This record covers a single T cell receptor beta chain. This record comes from a study of blood T cell repertoires in COVID-19. Study background: The cDNA or gDNA used as material had been derived from T cells, B-cell-depleted T cells, or PBMCs.

Trimming took 7 bases from V and 8 from J, leaving 17 bases between them. The germline V gene has CDR1 SNHLY and CDR2 FYNNEI. This CDR3 spans 14 amino acids. In the study's own analysis: Estimation of nucleated cell counts relied on the amplification of reference gene primers. The method was immunoSEQ multiplex PCR; TCRdb's version includes in-frame clones alone and lacks a portion of them. V and J calls and clone size are as listed in that table; D and trimming were resolved from the DNA. Altogether about 170,000 clones are present, 85% to 90% being singletons, with the ten largest covering 2% to 3%.

The sequencing input was peripheral blood. V usage is TRBV2 and J usage is TRBJ1-4, with TRBD1 as a possible D gene (5 bases). The origin of this receptor is a woman of 80 years or more with COVID-19, enrolled during active disease. CDR3 nucleotide sequence: TGTGCCAGCAATCAGGGCTTCCCCCAGGAAAAACTGTTTTTT. This sequence encodes CASNQGFPQEKLFF.